Listed here are 9 T cell receptor beta chains from one sample, sequenced in a study of blood T cell repertoires in COVID-19. Clones were sequenced by immunoSEQ multiplex PCR, and TCRdb holds only the in-frame ones, with some missing. The data contain 250,000 or so clones, 86% of them seen just once; the ten biggest clones take up about 3%. Source material: peripheral blood. All receptors derive from a woman under 40 with active or convalescent COVID-19.

The chain carries TRBV3-1 (or the pseudogene TRBV3-2) and TRBJ2-7; TRBD1 aligns across 8 bases. Germline V CDR1 and CDR2: LGHDT, YNNKEL (reference sequence). Losses at the gene ends were 0 bases for V and 3 bases for J; bases not matched to a gene: 4. CDR3 length equals 15 residues. CDR3: CASSQDGGTGYEQYF. The CDR3 DNA reads as TGTGCCAGCAGCCAAGATGGTGGGACAGGCTACGAGCAGTACTTC.

The J gene is TRBJ2-5, the V gene TRBV5-6; 10 positions match TRBD2. The CDR3 spans 15 residues. V lost 2 bases, J lost 5 bases, and 6 bases stayed unmatched. Germline CDR1 and CDR2: SGHDT and YYEEEE. The chain's CDR3 is CASSLSGGAGETQYF. The CDR3, as DNA: TGTGCCAGCAGCTTAAGCGGGGGGGCAGGGGAGACCCAGTACTTC.

The chain combines TRBV29-1 with TRBJ1-1; 10 bases align to TRBD1. Germline values: CDR1 SQVTM, CDR2 ANQGSEA. The CDR3 is 12 residues long. After removal of 5 bases from V and 11 bases from J, the junction contained 8 bases not matched to a gene. The CDR3 nucleotides are TGCAGCGTTAACCGACAGGGGGCGTCGGCTTTCTTT. Protein sequence: CSVNRQGASAFF.

The rearrangement uses TRBV5-1 and TRBJ2-2; D gene uncertain. The CDR3 consists of 16 residues. Germline values: CDR1 SGHRS, CDR2 YFSETQ. Trimming took 4 bases from V and 1 from J, leaving 14 bases between them. The CDR3 is CASSPRRLENTGELFF. For the CDR3, the DNA is TGCGCCAGCAGCCCCCGAAGACTGGAGAACACCGGGGAGCTGTTTTTT. The full variable domain, in which reference TRBV5-1 and TRBJ2-2 provide the parts outside the CDR3, is KAGVTQTPRYLIKTRGQQVTLSCSPISGHRSVSWYQQTPGQGLQFLFEYFSETQRNKGNFPGRFSGRQFSNSRSEMNVSTLELGDSALYLCASSPRRLENTGELFFGEGSRLTVL.

The J gene is TRBJ1-2, the V gene TRBV27; 10 bases fit TRBD1. Germline V CDR1 and CDR2: MNHEY, SMNVEV (reference sequence). CDR3 length equals 15 residues. With V trimmed by 6 bases and J by 7 bases, 11 bases remained unmatched. DNA for the CDR3: TGTGCCAGCAGCGCTTCCGGGACAGGGGCTATTGGCTACACCTTC. Amino acids: CASSASGTGAIGYTF.

Only one count was recorded for this clone. V is TRBV19 and J is TRBJ2-5; a weak D match, TRBD2 (6 bases). The CDR3 is made up of 13 amino acids. V dropped 4 bases and J dropped 2 bases, with 8 bases sitting between them. Germline V gene data show CDR1 as LNHDA and CDR2 as SQIVND (reference sequence). The CDR3 loop reads CASSRGEQETQYF. In DNA, the CDR3 is TGTGCCAGTAGTAGGGGGGAGCAAGAGACCCAGTACTTC.

The gene calls are TRBV21-1 and TRBJ2-7; TRBD2 is the table's D call and was not checked against the DNA. TRBV21-1 constitutes a pseudogene. The CDR3 length is 15 residues. CDR3 loop: CASSNAGAASYEQYF. In DNA form, the CDR3 reads TGTGCCAGCAGCAACGCGGGGGCAGCCTCCTACGAGCAGTACTTC.

V is TRBV15 and J is TRBJ1-3; D not certain. Germline CDR1 and CDR2: LNHNV and YYDKDF (reference sequence). The length of the CDR3 is 13 residues. V lost 3 bases to trimming and J lost 6 bases, with 9 bases between them. The CDR3 sequence: CATSRDTVNTIYF. DNA of the CDR3: TGTGCCACCAGCAGGGATACAGTAAACACCATATATTTT.

This clone occurred once. The genes are TRBV11-1 and TRBJ2-1; tentative D call: TRBD2 (5 bases). This CDR3 spans 16 amino acids. Trimming removed 2 bases at V and 0 bases at J, with 11 bases between. Germline CDR1 and CDR2: SGHAT and FQDESV (reference sequence). CDR3: CASSLPGTSSYNEQFF. The DNA of the CDR3 is TGTGCCAGCAGCTTACCGGGAACCTCCTCCTACAATGAGCAGTTCTTC.